These 3 T cell receptor beta chains originate from one sample sequenced in a study of regulatory T cells in long-lasting Graves disease. Time point of the sample: newly diagnosed GD, antithyroid drugs for less than 3 months. Construction of the TCR library relied on RNA isolated from PBMCs. Arm-PCR of CDR3 regions with iRepertoire HTBI primers generated TCR beta libraries. MiXCR, applied by TCRdb to the multiplex PCR reads, yields one record per CDR3 protein. The repertoire holds some 230,000 distinct CDR3 sequences, with 18% as singletons. The starting material was peripheral blood mononuclear cells (PBMCs), obtained at new diagnosis, from a patient treated with antithyroid drugs. The receptor set was obtained from a female donor with Graves disease.

The table lists this clonotype with a few counts. The chain combines TRBV10-2 with TRBJ2-1; weak D call: TRBD1 (5 bases). The germline V and J ends were trimmed by 7 bases and 5 bases, with 9 bases remaining between them. The CDR3 spans 12 residues. Looked up from germline, CDR1 is WSHSY and CDR2 is SAAADI. The CDR3 DNA reads as TGCGCCAGCACCCCAGGGAACAATGAGCAGTTCTTC. Protein: CASTPGNNEQFF.

This clonotype has at least ten counts. The V call is TRBV15, the J call TRBJ1-5, with 7 bases identical to TRBD1. V trimming: 3 bases; J trimming: 5 bases; junction bases outside the gene matches: 10. The CDR3 has 16 residues. CDR1 is LNHNV, CDR2 YYDKDF, per germline (reference sequence). CDR3 sequence: CATSSDRDTQYQPQHF. The CDR3 DNA is TGTGCCACCAGCAGCGACAGGGACACCCAATATCAGCCCCAGCATTTT. The full variable domain, its missing parts supplied by reference TRBV15 and TRBJ1-5, is DAMVIQNPRYQVTQFGKPVTLSCSQTLNHNVMYWYQQKSSQAPKLLFHYYDKDFNNEADTPDNFQSRRPNTSFCFLDIRSPGLGDTAMYLCATSSDRDTQYQPQHFGDGTRLSIL.

About this clonotype: A far more abundant clone sits one base away, making this likely a read error. This chain connects TRBV11-1 to TRBJ2-1; tentative D call: TRBD2 (5 bases). The DNA end favors TRBJ2-5, so the J call may be wrong. CDR1 SGHAT and CDR2 FQDESV come from the germline V gene (reference sequence). The CDR3 has 17 amino acids. The CDR3 DNA follows: TGTGCCAGCAGCCCCGACCGCCTAGCTCCGGAGGAAGAGACCCAGTACTTC. It codes for CASSPDRLAPEEETQYF.